This T cell receptor beta chain was documented in a study of shared clonotypes between healthy human individuals. This clone was counted a few times. Profiling relied on immunoSEQ multiplex PCR, and the TCRdb table lists in-frame clones only, not all of them. There are about 2.5 million clones in the sample; under 95% occur only once, and 0.37% lies in the top ten. Input material: naive CD4+ T cells from PBMCs. The subset denotes: CD45RA+ positively selected. The receptor was isolated from a man between 18 and 35 years old in good health. Some clones in this sample may be carry-over from other donors' samples.

In DNA form, the CDR3 reads TGTGCCAGCAGTCCCCCCCAGGGACTAGCGGGAGGGAGAGAGACCCAGTACTTC. Translated: CASSPPQGLAGGRETQYF. The chain combines TRBV25-1 with TRBJ2-5, with TRBD2 identical over 16 bases. Germline V lookup: CDR1 MGHDK, CDR2 SYGVNS. The CDR3 consists of 18 residues. J lost 4 bases, V lost 5 bases, and 10 bases had no gene match.